This T cell receptor beta chain was recorded in a study of cytomegalovirus exposure and HLA in healthy donors. General study findings and limits: Later on, a genetic analysis was performed. It linked a missense variant in DCLRE1C with V- and J-gene trimming of TCR beta. A later analysis revealed that TCR association rates differed between HLA loci, peaking at DRB1 and bottoming out at HLA-C.

The donors gave bone marrow, and they were healthy. Turning to this clone: Its antigen is as yet unknown.

Researchers ran the PCR with 60 Vbeta and 13 Jbeta primers. TCRdb keeps only in-frame clones here, not all; method: immunoSEQ multiplex PCR. Of 150,000 to 170,000 clones in the sample, 74% are singletons; the top ten hold around 2.3%. Per the germline V gene, CDR1 is SEHNR and CDR2 is FQNEAQ (reference sequence). The CDR3 covers 13 residues. V gave up 5 bases and J gave up 6 bases, with 14 bases separating them. The clonotype was recovered from a man aged 25 to 45 in good health and CMV-seronegative. Source material: PBMCs. V and J are TRBV7-9 and TRBJ2-7; possibly TRBD2 for D (7 bases). The CDR3 protein is CASSQWGGAEQYF. As DNA, the CDR3 is TGTGCCAGCAGCCAGTGGGGGGGGGCCGAGCAGTACTTC.